Sequencing of this TCR beta chain was carried out in a study of vaccination effects on CD4 cells after COVID-19. Study as a whole: Samples from a couple of convalescent patients were given 16 days and one week before vaccination. Overall study findings and caveats: Long after vaccination, the clones induced by infection and by vaccine shrank markedly in size.

Sequenced by immunoSEQ multiplex PCR; TCRdb stores in-frame clones only, minus some. This table has roughly 26,000 clones, approximately 78% appearing once. In regard to this clone: Its antigen is unknown.

Expansion of antigen-specific CD4+ T cells with viral peptide pools was carried out by the ViraFEST assay before sequencing. It was after nine to eleven days of culture that CD4+ T cells were isolated. Between March and December 2020, the person had a SARS-CoV-2 infection that PCR confirmed. Wells of a few million PBMC each were grown with about 9.5 IU/ml IL-2 and 9.5 to 10 ug/ml peptides. It was on days 3 and 7 that half the medium was replaced with IL-2 medium. Trimming removed 6 bases at V and 1 base at J, with 15 bases between. Germline V gene lookup returns CDR1 MNHEY and CDR2 SVGAGI. The CDR3 contains 15 residues.

The chain carries TRBV6-5 and TRBJ2-5; D might be TRBD2 (5 bases). Source: CD4+ T cells from PBMCs cultured with HCoV-NL63 spike peptides, taken before COVID-19 vaccination. The TCR sequence derives from a human donor who had a prior SARS-CoV-2 infection. The CDR3 reads CASSPTMTVQETQYF. CDR3 sequence (DNA): TGTGCCAGCAGCCCGACTATGACCGTCCAAGAGACCCAGTACTTC.